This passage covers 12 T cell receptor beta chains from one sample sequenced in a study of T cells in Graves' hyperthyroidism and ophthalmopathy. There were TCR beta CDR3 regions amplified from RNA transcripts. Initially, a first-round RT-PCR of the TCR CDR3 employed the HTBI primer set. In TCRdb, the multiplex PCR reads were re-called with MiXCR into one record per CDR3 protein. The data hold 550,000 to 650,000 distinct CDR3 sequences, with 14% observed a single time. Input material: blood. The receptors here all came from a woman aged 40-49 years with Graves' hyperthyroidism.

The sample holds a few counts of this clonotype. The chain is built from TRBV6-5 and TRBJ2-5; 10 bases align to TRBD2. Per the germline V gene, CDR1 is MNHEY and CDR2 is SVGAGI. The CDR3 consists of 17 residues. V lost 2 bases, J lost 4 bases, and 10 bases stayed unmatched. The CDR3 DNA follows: TGTGCCAGCAGTTACGGGCTAGCGGGAGAAAGAAGAGAGACCCAGTACTTC. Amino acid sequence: CASSYGLAGERRETQYF.

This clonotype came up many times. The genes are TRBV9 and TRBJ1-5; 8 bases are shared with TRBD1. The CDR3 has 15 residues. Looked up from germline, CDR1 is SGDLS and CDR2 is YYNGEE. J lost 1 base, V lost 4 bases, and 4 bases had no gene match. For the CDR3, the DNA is TGTGCCAGCAGCACAGGGGGTGGGAGCAATCAGCCCCAGCATTTT. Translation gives CASSTGGGSNQPQHF.

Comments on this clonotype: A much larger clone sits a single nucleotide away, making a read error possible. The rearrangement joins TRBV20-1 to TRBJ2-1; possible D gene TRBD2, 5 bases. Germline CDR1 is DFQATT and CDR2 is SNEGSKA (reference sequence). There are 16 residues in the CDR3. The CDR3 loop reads CSARLPGSVSYNERFF. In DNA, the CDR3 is TGCAGTGCTAGACTGCCGGGTAGCGTGTCCTACAATGAGCGGTTCTTC.

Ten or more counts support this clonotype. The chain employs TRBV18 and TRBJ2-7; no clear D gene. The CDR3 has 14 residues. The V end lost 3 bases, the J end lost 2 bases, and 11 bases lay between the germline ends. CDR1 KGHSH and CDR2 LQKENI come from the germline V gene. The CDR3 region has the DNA TGTGCCAGCTCACCCGACACATTGACCTACGAGCAGTACTTC. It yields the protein CASSPDTLTYEQYF.

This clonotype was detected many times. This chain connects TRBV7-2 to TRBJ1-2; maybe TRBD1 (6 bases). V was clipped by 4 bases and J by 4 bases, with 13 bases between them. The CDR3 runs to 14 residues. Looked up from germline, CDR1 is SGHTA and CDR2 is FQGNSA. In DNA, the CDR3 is TGTGCCAGCAGCTATGGGGGGGCTAGCTATGGCTACACCTTC. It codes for CASSYGGASYGYTF.

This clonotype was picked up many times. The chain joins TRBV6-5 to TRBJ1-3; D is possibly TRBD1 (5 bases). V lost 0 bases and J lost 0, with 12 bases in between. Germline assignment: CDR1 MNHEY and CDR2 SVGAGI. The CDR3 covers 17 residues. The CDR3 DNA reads TGTGCCAGCAGTTACTCACCCCGGGGGACCTCTGGAAACACCATATATTTT. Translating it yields CASSYSPRGTSGNTIYF.

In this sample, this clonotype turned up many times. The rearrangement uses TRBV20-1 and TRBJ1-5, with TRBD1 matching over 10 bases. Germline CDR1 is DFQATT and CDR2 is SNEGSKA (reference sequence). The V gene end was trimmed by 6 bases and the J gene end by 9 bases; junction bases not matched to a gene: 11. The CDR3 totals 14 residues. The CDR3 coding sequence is TGCAGTGCCAACTCCGGGACAGGGGAGCTGCCCCAGCATTTT. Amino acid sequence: CSANSGTGELPQHF.

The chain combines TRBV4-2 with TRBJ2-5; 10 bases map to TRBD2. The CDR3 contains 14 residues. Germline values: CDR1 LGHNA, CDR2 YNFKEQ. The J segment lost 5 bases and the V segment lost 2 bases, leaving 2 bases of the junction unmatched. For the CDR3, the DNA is TGTGCCAGCAGCCAACCGGGACTAGCGGAGACCCAGTACTTC. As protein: CASSQPGLAETQYF.

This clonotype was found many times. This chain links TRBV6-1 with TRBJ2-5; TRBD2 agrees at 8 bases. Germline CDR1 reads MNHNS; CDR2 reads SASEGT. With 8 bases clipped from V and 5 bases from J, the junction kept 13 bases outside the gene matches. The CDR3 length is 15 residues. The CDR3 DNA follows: TGTGCCAGCGCACCTCCGGGAGGGAGGCGGGAGACCCAGTACTTC. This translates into CASAPPGGRRETQYF.

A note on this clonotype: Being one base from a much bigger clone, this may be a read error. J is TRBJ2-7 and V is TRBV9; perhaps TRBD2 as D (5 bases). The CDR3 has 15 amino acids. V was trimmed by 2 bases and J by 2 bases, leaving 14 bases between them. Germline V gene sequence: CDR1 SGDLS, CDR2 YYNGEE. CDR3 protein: CASSVETSGAYEQYF. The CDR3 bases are TGTGCCAGCAGCGTTGAGACGAGCGGAGCCTACGAGCAGTACTTC. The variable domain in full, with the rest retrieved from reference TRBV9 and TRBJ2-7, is DSGVTQTPKHLITATGQRVTLRCSPRSGDLSVYWYQQSLDQGLQFLIQYYNGEERAKGNILERFSAQQFPDLHSELNLSSLELGDSALYFCASSVETSGAYEQYFGPGTRLTVT.

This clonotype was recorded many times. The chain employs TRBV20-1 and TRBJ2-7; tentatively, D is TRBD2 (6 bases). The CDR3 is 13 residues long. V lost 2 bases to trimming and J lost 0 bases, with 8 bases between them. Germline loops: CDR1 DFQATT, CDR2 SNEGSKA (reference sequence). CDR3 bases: TGCAGTGCTAGATACGGGAGCTCCTACGAGCAGTACTTC. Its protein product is CSARYGSSYEQYF.

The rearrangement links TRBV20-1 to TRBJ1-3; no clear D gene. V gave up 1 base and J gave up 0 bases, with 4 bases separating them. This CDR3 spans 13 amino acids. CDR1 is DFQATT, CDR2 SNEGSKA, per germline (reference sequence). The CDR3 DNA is TGCAGTGCTAGAGCGAGCTCTGGAAACACCATATATTTT. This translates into CSARASSGNTIYF.